This TCR beta chain is from a study of CD8 T cells in Susac syndrome. Study in general: When blood was drawn, patients with Susac syndrome were on intravenous immunoglobulin alone, on corticosteroids, or therapy-naive. Study-level findings and limits: The relatively small number of individuals in the TCR sequencing and HLA analysis was acknowledged by the study.

Random-hexamer reverse transcription was applied to 0.5 to 1 ug RNA. The method of amplification for TCR beta CDR3 was immunoSEQ multiplex PCR, covering 54 Vbeta and 13 Jbeta. MiXCR, run by TCRdb on the immunoSEQ multiplex PCR reads, gives a single entry per CDR3 protein. The table lists some 50,000 distinct CDR3 sequences, approximately 95% of them singletons, with about 0.75% in the top ten. Details on this clonotype: As yet, its antigen is unknown.

The V gene end was trimmed by 1 base and the J gene end by 7 bases; junction bases not matched to a gene: 7. There are 16 residues in the CDR3. Looked up from germline, CDR1 is LGHNA and CDR2 is YSLEER. The TCR originated in a human donor with Susac syndrome. Sequenced material: CD8+ T cells from PBMCs. J is TRBJ1-6 and V is TRBV4-3; 7 nucleotides line up with TRBD1. DNA for the CDR3: TGCGCCAGCAGCCAAGCCCCGAGGGGGCGGAATTCACCCCTCCACTTT. Its protein product is CASSQAPRGRNSPLHF.